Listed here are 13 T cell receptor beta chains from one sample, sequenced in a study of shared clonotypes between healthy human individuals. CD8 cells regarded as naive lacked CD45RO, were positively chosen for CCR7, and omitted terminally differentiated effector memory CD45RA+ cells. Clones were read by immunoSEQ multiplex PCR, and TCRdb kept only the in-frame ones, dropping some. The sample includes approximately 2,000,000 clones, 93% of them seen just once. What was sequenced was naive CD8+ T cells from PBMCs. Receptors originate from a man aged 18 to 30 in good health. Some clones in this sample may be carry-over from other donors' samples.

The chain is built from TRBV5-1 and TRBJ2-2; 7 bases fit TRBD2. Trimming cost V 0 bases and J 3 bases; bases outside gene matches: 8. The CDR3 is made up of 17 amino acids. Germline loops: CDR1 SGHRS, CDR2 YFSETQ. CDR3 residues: CASSLAGGLAYTGELFF. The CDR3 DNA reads TGCGCCAGCAGCTTGGCGGGAGGCCTTGCTTACACCGGGGAGCTGTTTTTT.

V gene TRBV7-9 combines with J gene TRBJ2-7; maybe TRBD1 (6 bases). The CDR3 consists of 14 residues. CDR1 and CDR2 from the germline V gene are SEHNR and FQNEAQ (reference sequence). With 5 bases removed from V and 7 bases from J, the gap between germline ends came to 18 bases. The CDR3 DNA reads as TGTGCCAGCAGCACGTCGACAGGACCCGGGGAGCAGTACTTC. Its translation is CASSTSTGPGEQYF.

CDR3 sequence reads: CASGLVRNREAFF. DNA of the CDR3: TGTGCTAGTGGTTTGGTACGGAACAGGGAAGCTTTCTTT. The rearrangement links TRBV12-5 to TRBJ1-1; the D gene is possibly TRBD1 (5 bases). Germline V lookup: CDR1 LGHNT, CDR2 FRNRAP. V lost 0 bases and J lost 8, with 10 bases in between. The CDR3 has 13 amino acids.

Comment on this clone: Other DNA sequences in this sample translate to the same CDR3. In DNA form, the CDR3 reads TGTGCCAGCAGCTTAGTAGGCACCTACGAGCAGTACTTC. This encodes CASSLVGTYEQYF. The gene calls are TRBV7-8 and TRBJ2-7; no clear D. Deletions cut 1 base from V and 2 bases from J, with 6 bases between. CDR3 length: 13 residues. Germline lookup yields CDR1 SGHVS and CDR2 FQNEAQ.

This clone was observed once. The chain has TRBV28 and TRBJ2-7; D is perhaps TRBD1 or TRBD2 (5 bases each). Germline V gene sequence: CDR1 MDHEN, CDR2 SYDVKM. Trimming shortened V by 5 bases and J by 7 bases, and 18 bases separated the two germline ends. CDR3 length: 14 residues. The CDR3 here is CASSISGTSGEQYF. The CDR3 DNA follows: TGTGCCAGCAGTATATCCGGGACGTCGGGAGAGCAGTACTTC.

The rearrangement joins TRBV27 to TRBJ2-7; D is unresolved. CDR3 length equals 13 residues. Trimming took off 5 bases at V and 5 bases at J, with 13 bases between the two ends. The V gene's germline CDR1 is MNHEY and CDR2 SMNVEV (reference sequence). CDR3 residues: CASSLSQLNEQYF. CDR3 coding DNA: TGTGCCAGCAGTCTCTCCCAGTTGAACGAGCAGTACTTC.

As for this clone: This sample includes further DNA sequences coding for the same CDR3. DNA of the CDR3: TGTGCCAGCAGCGTAGCCGGACTAGCGGGGGACAATGAGCAGTTCTTC. The encoded protein is CASSVAGLAGDNEQFF. V and J are TRBV9 and TRBJ2-1, with 13 bases lining up with TRBD2. CDR1 SGDLS and CDR2 YYNGEE come from the germline V gene. The CDR3 is 16 amino acids. The ends lost 0 bases at V and 5 bases at J; junction bases unmatched: 2.

DNA for the CDR3: TGTGCCAGCAGCTTAGGTGCGGGGGGGTCCTACAATGAGCAGTTCTTC. This sequence encodes CASSLGAGGSYNEQFF. This sequence joins TRBV7-2 and TRBJ2-1, with 9 bases matching TRBD2. From germline, CDR1 is SGHTA and CDR2 FQGNSA. The trim removed 1 base at V and 1 base at J, leaving 2 bases unmatched. The CDR3 has 16 amino acids. Variable domain in full (rest from reference TRBV7-2 and TRBJ2-1): GAGVSQSPSNKVTEKGKDVELRCDPISGHTALYWYRQSLGQGLEFLIYFQGNSAPDKSGLPSDRFSAERTGGSVSTLTIQRTQQEDSAVYLCASSLGAGGSYNEQFFGPGTRLTVL.

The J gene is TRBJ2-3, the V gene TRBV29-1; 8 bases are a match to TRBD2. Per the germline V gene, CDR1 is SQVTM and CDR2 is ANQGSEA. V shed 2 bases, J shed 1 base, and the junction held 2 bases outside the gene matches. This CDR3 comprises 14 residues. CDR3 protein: CSVERREGTDTQYF. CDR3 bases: TGCAGCGTTGAAAGGCGGGAGGGCACAGATACGCAGTATTTT.

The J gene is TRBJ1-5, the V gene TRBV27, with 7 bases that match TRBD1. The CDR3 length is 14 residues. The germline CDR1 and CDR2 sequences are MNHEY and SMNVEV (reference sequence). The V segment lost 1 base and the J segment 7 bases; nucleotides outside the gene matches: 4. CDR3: CASSLLGGQQPQHF. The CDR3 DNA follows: TGTGCCAGCAGTTTATTGGGGGGACAGCAGCCCCAGCATTTT.

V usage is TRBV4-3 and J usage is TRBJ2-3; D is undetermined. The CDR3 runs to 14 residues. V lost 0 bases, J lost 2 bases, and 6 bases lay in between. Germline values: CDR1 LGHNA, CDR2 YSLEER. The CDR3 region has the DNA TGCGCCAGCAGCCAAGACAGACCCACAGATACGCAGTATTTT. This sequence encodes CASSQDRPTDTQYF.

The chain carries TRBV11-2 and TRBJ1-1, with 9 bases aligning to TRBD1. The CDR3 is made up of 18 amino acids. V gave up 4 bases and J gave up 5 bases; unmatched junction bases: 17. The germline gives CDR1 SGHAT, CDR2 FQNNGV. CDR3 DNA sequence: TGTGCCAGCAGCTACCTTCCGGGACAGGGTCCGAGTTTAACTGAAGCTTTCTTT. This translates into CASSYLPGQGPSLTEAFF. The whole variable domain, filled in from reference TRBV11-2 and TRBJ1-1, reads EAGVAQSPRYKIIEKRQSVAFWCNPISGHATLYWYQQILGQGPKLLIQFQNNGVVDDSQLPKDRFSAERLKGVDSTLKIQPAKLEDSAVYLCASSYLPGQGPSLTEAFFGQGTRLTVV.

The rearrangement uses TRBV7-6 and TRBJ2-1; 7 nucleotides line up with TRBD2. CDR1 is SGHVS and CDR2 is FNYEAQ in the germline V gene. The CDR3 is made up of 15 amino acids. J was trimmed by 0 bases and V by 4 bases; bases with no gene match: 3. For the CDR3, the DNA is TGTGCCAGCAGCTCGGGACTAAGCTCCTACAATGAGCAGTTCTTC. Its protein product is CASSSGLSSYNEQFF.